The entry below describes one T cell receptor beta chain. Its antigen is still unknown. The split of CD4+ cells yielded CD45RA+ naive and CD45RA-negative memory subsets. Clones were sequenced by immunoSEQ multiplex PCR, and TCRdb holds only the in-frame ones, with some missing. The table lists roughly 2.5 million clones, 90% to 95% of them singletons. These data belong to a study of shared clonotypes between healthy human individuals. In the study overall: Contributing individuals were two females and a few males aged 18 to 49.

Points from the study as a whole: Larger richness was generally estimated for naive than memory subsets.

The length of the CDR3 is 11 residues. Germline values: CDR1 DFQATT, CDR2 SNEGSKA (reference sequence). The germline V and J ends were trimmed by 7 bases and 5 bases, with 12 bases remaining between them. J is TRBJ2-7 and V is TRBV20-1; D remains unclear. The source material was naive CD4+ T cells sorted from blood. Subset described: CD45RA+ positively selected. The source is a young man in good health. This chain's CDR3 is CSVRILDEQYF. CDR3 sequence (DNA): TGCAGTGTTCGCATCTTGGACGAGCAGTACTTC.